This entry lists 3 T cell receptor beta chains sequenced from one sample in a study of blood T cell repertoires in COVID-19. Sequenced by immunoSEQ multiplex PCR; TCRdb stores in-frame clones only, minus some. The sample has about 120,000 clones; about 86% are singletons. Sequenced material: peripheral blood. The receptors shown here come from a woman between 45 and 60 years old with acute or convalescent COVID-19.

The chain recombines TRBV18 with TRBJ2-5; TRBD1 matches at 7 bases. The CDR3 is made up of 14 amino acids. V lost 3 bases to trimming and J lost 4 bases; unmatched junction nucleotides: 5. The germline V gene encodes CDR1 KGHSH and CDR2 LQKENI. The DNA for the CDR3 is TGTGCCAGCTCACCCCGGGACAGTATAGAGACCCAGTACTTC. Amino acid sequence: CASSPRDSIETQYF.

The chain's CDR3 is CASSLRGGLNTEAFF. The CDR3 nucleotides read TGCGCCAGCAGCCTCCGGGGGGGCCTGAACACTGAAGCTTTCTTT. The chain uses TRBV4-1 and TRBJ1-1, with D perhaps TRBD1 (6 bases). Germline loops: CDR1 MGHRA, CDR2 YSYEKL. Trimming took off 4 bases at V and 0 bases at J, with 12 bases between the two ends. The length of the CDR3 is 15 residues.

The V gene is TRBV29-1, the J gene TRBJ1-1; D is perhaps TRBD1 (6 bases). The CDR3 spans 11 residues. The V and J ends lost 5 bases and 7 bases respectively, with 11 bases between them. The germline gives CDR1 SQVTM, CDR2 ANQGSEA. CDR3 sequence: CSVPKDSEAFF. CDR3 coding DNA: TGCAGCGTTCCTAAGGACAGTGAAGCTTTCTTT.